The clone carrying this T cell receptor beta chain was recorded a few times. Its antigen is as yet unknown. The sample comes from a study of Ad26.COV2.S vaccination and SARS-CoV-2 variants. Regarding the study as a whole: The TCR-based breadth and depth measures might underestimate overall T cell responses.

This CDR3 region has 14 residues. Trimming removed 0 bases from V and 8 bases from J, with 9 bases in between. Germline CDR1 SGDLS, CDR2 YYNGEE. Measured with immunoSEQ multiplex PCR; TCRdb has only the in-frame clones, and not every one. This sample has about 250,000 clones, with around nine tenths found just once. Treatment given: roughly 20 received Ad26.COV2.S at low or high dose, single or two shots; 5 received placebo; per-sample allocation not given. Samples were taken on day 63 after the first vaccine or placebo injection. The TCR comes from a person between 18 and 59 years old who received the Ad26.COV2.S COVID-19 vaccine or a placebo. Here the sequenced sample was peripheral blood, taken in a trial of Ad26.COV2.S vaccine versus placebo. V usage is TRBV9 and J usage is TRBJ1-6, with D unclear. The CDR3 DNA follows: TGTGCCAGCAGCGTAGCTGCAGGCCATTCACCCCTCCACTTT. Encoded protein: CASSVAAGHSPLHF.